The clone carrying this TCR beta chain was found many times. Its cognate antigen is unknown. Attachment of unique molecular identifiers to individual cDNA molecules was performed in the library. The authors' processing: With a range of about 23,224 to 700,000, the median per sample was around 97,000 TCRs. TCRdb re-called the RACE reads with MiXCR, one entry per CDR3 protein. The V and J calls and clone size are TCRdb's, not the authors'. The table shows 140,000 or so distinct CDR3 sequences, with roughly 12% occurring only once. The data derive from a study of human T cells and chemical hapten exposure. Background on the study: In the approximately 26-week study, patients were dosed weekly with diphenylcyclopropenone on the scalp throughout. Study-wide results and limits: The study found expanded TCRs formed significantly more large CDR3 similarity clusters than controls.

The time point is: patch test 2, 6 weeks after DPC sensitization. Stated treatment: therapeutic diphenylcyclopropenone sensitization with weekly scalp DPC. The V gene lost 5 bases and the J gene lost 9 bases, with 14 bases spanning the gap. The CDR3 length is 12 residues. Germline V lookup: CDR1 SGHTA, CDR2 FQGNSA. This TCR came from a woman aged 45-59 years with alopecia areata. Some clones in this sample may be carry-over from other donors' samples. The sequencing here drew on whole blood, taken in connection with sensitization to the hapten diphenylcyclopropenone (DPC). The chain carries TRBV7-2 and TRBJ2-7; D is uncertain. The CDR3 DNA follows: TGTGCCAGCAGCCGCGAGGTGGGCTGGCAGTACTTC. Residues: CASSREVGWQYF.